This T cell receptor (beta chain) comes out of a study of blood T cell repertoires in COVID-19. About the study: COVID-19 samples collected from the United States, Italy and Spain covered acute and convalescent phases. The cDNA or gDNA used as material had been derived from T cells, B-cell-depleted T cells, or PBMCs.

The CDR3 runs 13 residues. Germline loops: CDR1 SNHLY, CDR2 FYNNEI. The V segment lost 8 bases and the J segment 6 bases; nucleotides outside the gene matches: 4. In the authors' methods: Reference gene primer amplification gave estimated nucleated cell counts. Clones were sequenced by immunoSEQ multiplex PCR, and TCRdb holds only the in-frame ones, with some missing. V and J calls and clone size follow that table, whereas D and trimming were derived from the DNA. The sample yields approximately 190,000 clones, roughly 90% seen once. Sequencing was performed on peripheral blood. This receptor was taken from a man aged 50 to 60 with acute or convalescent COVID-19. The V call is TRBV2, the J call TRBJ2-1; 10 bases map to TRBD1. Written as DNA, the CDR3 is TGTGCCAGCTGCCGGGACAGGGGCAATGAGCAGTTCTTC. Translated, it gives CASCRDRGNEQFF.